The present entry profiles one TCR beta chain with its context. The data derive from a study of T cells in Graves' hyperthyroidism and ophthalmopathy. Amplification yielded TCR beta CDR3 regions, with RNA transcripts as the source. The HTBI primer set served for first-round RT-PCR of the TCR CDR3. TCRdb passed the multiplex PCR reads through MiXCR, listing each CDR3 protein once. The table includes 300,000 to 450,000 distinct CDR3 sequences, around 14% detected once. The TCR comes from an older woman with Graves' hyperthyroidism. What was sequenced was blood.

The CDR3 loop reads CASSSGTGFYEQYF. DNA for the CDR3: TGTGCCAGTAGTTCCGGGACAGGTTTCTACGAGCAGTACTTC. V usage is TRBV19 and J usage is TRBJ2-7; 8 bases fit TRBD1. The CDR3 contains 14 residues. Germline V gene data show CDR1 as LNHDA and CDR2 as SQIVND (reference sequence). V shed 5 bases and J 3 bases; nucleotides not matched to a gene: 6.